This paragraph reports one T cell receptor beta chain. Its antigen specificity is not known. Per-base quality was not reported, and no clone a single base away is much larger than it. The cohort was made up of 500 to 850 healthy bone marrow donors. At the time of sampling, all cohort members were nominally healthy, though unrecorded immune exposures were likely present. The donor tested CMV seropositive and was one of the 289 seropositive cohort members. Each donor provided a peripheral blood sample, and peripheral blood mononuclear cells were used for TCR beta sequencing. The Qiagen DNeasy Blood Extraction Kit was used to extract genomic DNA from the blood cell samples. The entry originates in a study of cytomegalovirus exposure and HLA in healthy donors (dated by TCRdb to the late 2010s). Background on the whole study: In an earlier analysis of about 560 of the donors, 250 to 300 Gb of sequence data and 90 million to 120 million unique TCR beta sequences from about 190 million T cells were reported. An early release that covered about 640 HLA-typed donors contained about 300 gigabases of sequencing data and tens of millions of unique TCR sequences. Of the roughly 400 genotyped donors, roughly 80% fell in the genetic ancestry cluster associated with self-reported Caucasian donors. The study aimed to test whether signatures of past pathogen exposure could be identified by cataloging public T cell receptors. The T cell repertoires of around 670 subjects were profiled by immunosequencing and related to cytomegalovirus serostatus. In addition to the first cohort of 650 to 800 subjects, a separate validation cohort of 120 different subjects was used. To predict cytomegalovirus infection status, the study combined high-throughput TCR immunosequencing, statistical association of individual TCRs with disease status, and machine learning. In a later analysis, previously published TCR beta repertoires from about 670 donors were re-analyzed and high-resolution HLA genotyping was added so that TCR occurrence patterns could be studied. In the later analysis, no new phenotypic data were used to find candidate immune exposures; instead, reliance was placed on TCR beta sequences and their occurrence across donors. An earlier analysis of around 540 of the donors applied high-throughput TCR beta sequencing to assess whether each TCR beta V gene segment acted as functional or pseudogenic. Donor age, sex, ethnicity and CMV serostatus were collected together with the repertoire data. Genome-wide SNP genotypes for about three fifths of the roughly 700 donors were used in a later genetic analysis, which treated that subset as a discovery cohort. Every repertoire in the discovery cohort had been generated on one and the same sequencing platform. Both class I and class II loci were covered by HLA typing, at four-digit resolution. The number of typed donors differed by locus: about 629-630 for A, B, C, DRB1 and DQB1; 522 for DQA1; approximately 600 for DPA1; and approximately 450 for DPB1. Four or five DR-DQ haplotypes were handled as single units for association and clustering because linkage in the cohort was strong. Across some 400 genotyped donors of the cohort, an average of about 240,000 unique TCR beta nucleotide sequences per donor were sequenced, and approximately 17% of those sequences were non-productive. On the study overall, not on this receptor specifically: Approximately 16 rarely observed V segments, including chromosome 9 orphons, were excluded from the earlier analysis of some 590 of the donors because counts were too low. It was suggested by the authors that the approach could potentially be generalized to other disease states and immunological phenotypes. In a later genetic analysis, fewer N-insertions in productive TCRs were reported among donors in an Asian-associated ancestry cluster than the roughly 670-donor mean. Across donors, most TCR sequences were observed very rarely, whereas some public TCRs were present in many individuals. Roughly uniform sequencing depth across donors was assumed in presence/absence analyses, although this assumption may not hold. According to a later analysis, most CMV-associated TCR beta chains appeared to be HLA-restricted, and the HLA associations seemed to be driven largely by CMV exposure. When HLA alleles, especially DR and DQ, strongly co-occurred, TCR associations were difficult to assign to individual alleles. In a later analysis, TCR association rates were found to vary across HLA loci, with the most associated TCRs seen for DRB1 alleles and the fewest for HLA-C alleles. The study listed over 150 TCR beta chains as associated with cytomegalovirus. In a later analysis, around 17,000 TCR beta sequences were associated with specific HLA alleles at a false discovery rate of 0.05. An association between a missense DCLRE1C variant and V-gene and J-gene trimming of TCR beta chains was found in a later genetic analysis and replicated in an independent cohort. A further reported finding was that TCR beta sequences accurately predicted the HLA-A and HLA-B alleles for most subjects in the first cohort. Linkage disequilibrium might explain the correlated functional status among segregating V segments, but an unknown experimental factor could not be excluded. According to a later analysis, parvovirus B19, influenza, CMV and Epstein-Barr virus appeared linked to several top co-occurrence clusters. In vitro tests confirmed that a few of the cytomegalovirus-associated TCR beta chains recognize cytomegalovirus antigens. A group of highly shared sequence variants was considered likely to be a technical artifact of the sequencing pipeline. In a later analysis, HLA-associated TCR beta chains showed more clonal expansion and lower generation probabilities than non-associated chains that were equally common. This cohort had only TCR beta chains sequenced, and the lack of alpha or paired-chain data limited which features could be detected. Because HLA typing was unavailable for some donors at each locus, only the typed subset was used in association tests. Immune exposure information for the cohort was limited to CMV serostatus. Broadly in line with IMGT annotations, most TCR beta V segments showed up in productive rearrangements about 87% or about 30% of the time in an earlier analysis of about 500 of the donors. The classifier was reported to diagnose cytomegalovirus status with high specificity and sensitivity in both the original and validation cohorts.

Library method: the immunoSEQ multiplex PCR assay. A mixture of 60 forward primers for TCR Vbeta segments and 13 reverse primers for TCR Jbeta segments was used in the multiplex PCR. The CDR3 region of rearranged TCR beta genes was amplified from genomic DNA by a multiplex PCR assay. The amplified TCR beta libraries were sequenced on the Illumina HiSeq System as 87-base-pair reads. On the study's bioinformatics: A later analysis tallied about 77 million unique TCR beta chains across the approximately 670 repertoires, and around 9.9 million of those chains were shared by two or more donors. Raw reads were error-corrected and collapsed into unique sequences by a nearest-neighbor algorithm in which closely related sequences were merged to remove PCR and sequencing errors. To assign V, D and J gene segments, CDR3 sequences were aligned to IMGT reference sequences. Each retained sequence needed at least a six-nucleotide match to both a V gene segment and a J gene segment. A rearrangement was called productive if the CDR3 had no stop codons and remained in frame with V and J, and every other rearrangement was called non-productive. Following IMGT convention, CDR3 was defined as the stretch from the second conserved V-encoded cysteine up to the conserved J-encoded phenylalanine. Sequences without an unambiguous match to a single V gene segment were excluded from the earlier analysis of a few hundred of the donors. In an earlier analysis of several hundred of the donors, V segments were called functional above 56.7% productive rearrangements and were called segregating when the between-donor standard deviation exceeded 5%. To diagnose cytomegalovirus status from the catalog of TCR beta chain sequences, a statistical classification framework was built. In a later analysis, V and J genes were assigned by comparing TCR nucleotide sequences against IMGT/GENE-DB human TR gene sequences. The TCRdist pipeline was used in a later analysis to assign CDR3 sequences and most-parsimonious VDJ recombination scenarios. In a later analysis, each TCR beta chain was defined by its CDR3 amino acid sequence together with its V-gene family, and reads lacking a unique V-gene family were excluded. As a way to deal with suspected cross-contamination and a sequencing artifact, a later analysis dropped more than 500 nucleotide sequences that were highly shared and had low generation probability. For each public chain, a later analysis derived a clonal expansion index from normalized ranks of inferred template counts within each repertoire. Generation probabilities in a later analysis came from a VDJ recombination model fitted to out-of-frame rearrangements, and those results were checked against IGoR. A later analysis scored TCR-TCR, TCR-HLA and TCR-CMV co-occurrence with hypergeometric tests, applying a repertoire-size bias correction to TCR pairs. False discovery rates were estimated in a later analysis by permuting HLA or CMV assignments 20 times. In a later analysis, co-occurring TCRs were grouped with DBSCAN, and TCRdist sequence similarity was added when clustering was performed within HLA-allele-positive subsets. Repertoires with fewer than 30,000 or more than 120,000 public chains were left out of co-occurrence clustering, as were five repertoires with anomalous nucleotide sharing. TCRdb carries this immuneACCESS record with in-frame sequences only. Its versions omit some clonotypes, under half of them owing to an unresolved V gene in the studies checked, with the rest unexplained. That table furnishes V, J and clone size, whereas the DNA furnished D and trimming. The sample includes about 100,000 clones, with 60% to 80% observed a single time. Of the sample, under 20% is held by the ten largest clones.

Sequencing was done on a sample of PBMCs. The source is an older woman in good health and CMV-seropositive.

Here the CDR3 is given as CASSLGEAATQYF. The bases read TGTGCCAGCAGCTTAGGTGAGGCGGCTACGCAGTATTTT. This receptor chain uses TRBV7-9 and TRBJ2-3; the D gene is not confidently resolved. The CDR3 has 13 amino acids, counting the end cysteine and phenylalanine. The sequence is cut down to CDR3 DNA, 39 bases in frame from base 1. The germline V gene (reference sequence) specifies SEHNR as CDR1 and FQNEAQ as CDR2. A distance of 10 bases separates the germline ends of V and J, which lose 1 base and 8 bases respectively.